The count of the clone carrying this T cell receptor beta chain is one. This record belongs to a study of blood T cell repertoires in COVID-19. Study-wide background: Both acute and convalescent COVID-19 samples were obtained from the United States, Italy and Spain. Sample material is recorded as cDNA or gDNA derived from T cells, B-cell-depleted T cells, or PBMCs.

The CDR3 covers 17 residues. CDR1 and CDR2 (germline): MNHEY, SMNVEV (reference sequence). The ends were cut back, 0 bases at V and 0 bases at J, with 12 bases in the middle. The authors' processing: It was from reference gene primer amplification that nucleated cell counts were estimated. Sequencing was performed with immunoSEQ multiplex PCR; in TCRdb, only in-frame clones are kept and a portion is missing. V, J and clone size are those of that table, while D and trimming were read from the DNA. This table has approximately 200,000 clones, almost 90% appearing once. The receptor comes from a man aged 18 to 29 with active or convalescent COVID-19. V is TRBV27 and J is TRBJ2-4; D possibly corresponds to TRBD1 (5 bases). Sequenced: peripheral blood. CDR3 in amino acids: CASSLSTDSLAKNIQYF. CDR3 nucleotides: TGTGCCAGCAGTTTATCTACTGACAGTCTAGCCAAAAACATTCAGTACTTC.